This T cell receptor beta chain was retrieved from a study of blood T cell repertoires in COVID-19. The wider study: The United States, Italy and Spain supplied acute and convalescent COVID-19 samples. T cells, B-cell-depleted T cells, or PBMCs supplied cDNA or gDNA.

TCRdb's copy holds only in-frame clones and misses some; the assay was immunoSEQ multiplex PCR. The repertoire holds more than 110,000 clones, with over 65% as singletons. Trimming cost V 3 bases and J 2 bases, with 5 bases left between them. The germline V gene has CDR1 SNHLY and CDR2 FYNNEI. CDR3 length: 13 residues. The chain has TRBV2 and TRBJ1-5; the D is unclear. This clonotype was obtained from an elderly woman with active or convalescent COVID-19. Input material: peripheral blood. As DNA, the CDR3 is TGTGCCAGCAGTGATCAGGGCAATCAGCCCCAGCATTTT. This sequence encodes CASSDQGNQPQHF.